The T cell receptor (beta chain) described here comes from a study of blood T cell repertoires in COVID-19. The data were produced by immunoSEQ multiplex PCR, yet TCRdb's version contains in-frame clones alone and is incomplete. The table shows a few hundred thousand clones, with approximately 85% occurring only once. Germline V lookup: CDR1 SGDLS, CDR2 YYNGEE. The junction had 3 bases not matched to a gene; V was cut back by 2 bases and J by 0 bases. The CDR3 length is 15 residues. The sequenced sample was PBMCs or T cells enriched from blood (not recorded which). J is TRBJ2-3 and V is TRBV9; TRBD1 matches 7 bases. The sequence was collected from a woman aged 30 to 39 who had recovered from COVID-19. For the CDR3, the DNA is TGTGCCAGCAGCGTGGGGGACAGAAGCACAGATACGCAGTATTTT. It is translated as CASSVGDRSTDTQYF.